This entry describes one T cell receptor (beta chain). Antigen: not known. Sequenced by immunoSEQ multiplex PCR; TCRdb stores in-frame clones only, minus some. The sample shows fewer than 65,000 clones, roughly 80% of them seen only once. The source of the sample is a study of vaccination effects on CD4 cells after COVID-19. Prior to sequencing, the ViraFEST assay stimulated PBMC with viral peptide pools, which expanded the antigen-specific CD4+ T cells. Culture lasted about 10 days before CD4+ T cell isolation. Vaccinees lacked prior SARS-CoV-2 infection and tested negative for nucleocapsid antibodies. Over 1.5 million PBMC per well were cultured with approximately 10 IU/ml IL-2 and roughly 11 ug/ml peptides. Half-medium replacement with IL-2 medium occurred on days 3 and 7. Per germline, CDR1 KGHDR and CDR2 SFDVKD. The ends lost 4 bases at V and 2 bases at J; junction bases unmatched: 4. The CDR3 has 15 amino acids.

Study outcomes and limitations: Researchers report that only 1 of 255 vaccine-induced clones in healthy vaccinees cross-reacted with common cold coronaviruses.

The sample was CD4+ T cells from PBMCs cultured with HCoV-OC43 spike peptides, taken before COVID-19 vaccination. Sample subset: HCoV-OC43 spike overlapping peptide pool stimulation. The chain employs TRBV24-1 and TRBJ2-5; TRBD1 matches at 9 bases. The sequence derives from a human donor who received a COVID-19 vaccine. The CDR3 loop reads CATSDPGTGQETQYF. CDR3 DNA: TGTGCCACCAGTGACCCGGGGACAGGGCAAGAGACCCAGTACTTC.